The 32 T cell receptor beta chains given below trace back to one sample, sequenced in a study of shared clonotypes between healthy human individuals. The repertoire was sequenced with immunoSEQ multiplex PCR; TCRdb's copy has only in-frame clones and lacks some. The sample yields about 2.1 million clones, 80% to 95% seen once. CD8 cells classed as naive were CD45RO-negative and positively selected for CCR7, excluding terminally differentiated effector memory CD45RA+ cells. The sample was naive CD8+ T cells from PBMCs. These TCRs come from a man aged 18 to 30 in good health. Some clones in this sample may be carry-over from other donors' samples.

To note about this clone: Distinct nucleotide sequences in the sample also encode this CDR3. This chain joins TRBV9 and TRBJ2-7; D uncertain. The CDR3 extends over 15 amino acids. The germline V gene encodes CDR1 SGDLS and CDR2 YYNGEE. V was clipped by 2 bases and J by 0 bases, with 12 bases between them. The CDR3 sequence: CASSVGSSSSYEQYF. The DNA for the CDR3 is TGTGCCAGCAGCGTCGGCTCCTCGAGCTCCTACGAGCAGTACTTC.

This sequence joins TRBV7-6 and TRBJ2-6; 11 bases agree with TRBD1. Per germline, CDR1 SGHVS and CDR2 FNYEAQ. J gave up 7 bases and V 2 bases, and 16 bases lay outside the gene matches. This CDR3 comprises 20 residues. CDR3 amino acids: CASSLMFRTGGAGSANVLTF. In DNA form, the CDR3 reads TGTGCCAGCAGCTTAATGTTCAGGACAGGGGGCGCGGGCAGCGCCAACGTCCTGACTTTC.

The CDR3: CASSLTSGRHEQYF. The CDR3 nucleotides are TGCGCCAGCAGCTTGACATCTGGGCGACACGAGCAGTACTTC. The rearrangement links TRBV5-1 to TRBJ2-7; no firm D call. CDR1 and CDR2 from the germline V gene are SGHRS and YFSETQ. CDR3 length: 14 residues. V was trimmed by 1 base and J by 5 bases, leaving 13 bases between them. Looking up the rest from reference TRBV5-1 and TRBJ2-7 gives the full variable domain: KAGVTQTPRYLIKTRGQQVTLSCSPISGHRSVSWYQQTPGQGLQFLFEYFSETQRNKGNFPGRFSGRQFSNSRSEMNVSTLELGDSALYLCASSLTSGRHEQYFGPGTRLTVT.

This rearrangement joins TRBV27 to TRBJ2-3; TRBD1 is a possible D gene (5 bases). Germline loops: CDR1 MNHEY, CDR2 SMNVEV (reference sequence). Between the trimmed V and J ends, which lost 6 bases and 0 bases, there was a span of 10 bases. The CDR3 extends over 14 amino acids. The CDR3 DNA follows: TGTGCCAGCAGCGGACAAGCTAGCACAGATACGCAGTATTTT. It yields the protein CASSGQASTDTQYF.

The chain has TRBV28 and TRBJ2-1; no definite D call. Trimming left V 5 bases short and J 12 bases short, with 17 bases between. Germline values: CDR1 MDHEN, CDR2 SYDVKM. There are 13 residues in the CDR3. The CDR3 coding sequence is TGTGCCAGCAGTCCGCTATCTAGGTCCGGGCAGTTCTTC. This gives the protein CASSPLSRSGQFF.

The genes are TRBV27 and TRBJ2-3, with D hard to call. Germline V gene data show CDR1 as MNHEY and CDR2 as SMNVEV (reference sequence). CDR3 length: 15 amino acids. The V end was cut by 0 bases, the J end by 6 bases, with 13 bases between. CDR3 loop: CASSLSRLGMDTQYF. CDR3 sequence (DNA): TGTGCCAGCAGTTTATCAAGGCTGGGAATGGATACGCAGTATTTT.

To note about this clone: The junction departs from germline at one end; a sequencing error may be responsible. DNA for the CDR3: TGTGCCAGCGGTGACATTGGGACAGGGGGCTTCCATGGCTACACCTTC. Translating gives CASGDIGTGGFHGYTF. The chain employs TRBV6-1 and TRBJ1-2; 12 nucleotides agree with TRBD1. This CDR3 has 16 amino acids. Germline loops: CDR1 MNHNS, CDR2 SASEGT.

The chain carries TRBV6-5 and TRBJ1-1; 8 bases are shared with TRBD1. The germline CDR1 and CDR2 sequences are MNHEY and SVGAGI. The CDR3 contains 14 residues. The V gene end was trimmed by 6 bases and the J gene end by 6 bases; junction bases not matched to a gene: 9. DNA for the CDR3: TGTGCCAGCAGGACAGGGGATATGGCCGCTGAAGCTTTCTTT. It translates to CASRTGDMAAEAFF.

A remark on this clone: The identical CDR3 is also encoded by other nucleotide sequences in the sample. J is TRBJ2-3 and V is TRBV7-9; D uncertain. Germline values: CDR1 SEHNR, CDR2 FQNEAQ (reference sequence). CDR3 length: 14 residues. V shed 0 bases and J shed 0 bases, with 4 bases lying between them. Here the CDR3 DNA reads TGTGCCAGCAGCTTAGCAGGTAGCACAGATACGCAGTATTTT. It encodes CASSLAGSTDTQYF.

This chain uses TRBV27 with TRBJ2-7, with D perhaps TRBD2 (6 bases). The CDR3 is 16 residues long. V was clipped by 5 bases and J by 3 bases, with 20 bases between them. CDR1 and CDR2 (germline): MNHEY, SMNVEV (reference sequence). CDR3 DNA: TGTGCCAGCAGTATCCACCCCCCCCAGGAGGGCTACGAGCAGTACTTC. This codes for CASSIHPPQEGYEQYF.

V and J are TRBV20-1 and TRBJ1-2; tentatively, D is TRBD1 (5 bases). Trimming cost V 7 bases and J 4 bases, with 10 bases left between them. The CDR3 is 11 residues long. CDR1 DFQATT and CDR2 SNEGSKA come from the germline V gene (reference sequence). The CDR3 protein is CSGGGLYGYTF. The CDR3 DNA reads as TGCAGTGGGGGCGGGCTCTATGGCTACACCTTC.

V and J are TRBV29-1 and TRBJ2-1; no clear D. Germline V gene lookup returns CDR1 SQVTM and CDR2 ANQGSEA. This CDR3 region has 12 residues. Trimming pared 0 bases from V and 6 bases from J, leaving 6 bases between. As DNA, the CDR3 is TGCAGCGTTGAAGAATCATTCAATGAGCAGTTCTTC. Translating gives CSVEESFNEQFF.

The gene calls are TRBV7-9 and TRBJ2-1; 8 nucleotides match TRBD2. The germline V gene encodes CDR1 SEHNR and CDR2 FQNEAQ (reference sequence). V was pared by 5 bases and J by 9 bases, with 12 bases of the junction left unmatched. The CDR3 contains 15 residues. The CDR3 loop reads CASSPRLAPSGEQFF. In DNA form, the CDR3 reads TGTGCCAGCAGCCCCAGACTAGCGCCTTCAGGTGAGCAGTTCTTC.

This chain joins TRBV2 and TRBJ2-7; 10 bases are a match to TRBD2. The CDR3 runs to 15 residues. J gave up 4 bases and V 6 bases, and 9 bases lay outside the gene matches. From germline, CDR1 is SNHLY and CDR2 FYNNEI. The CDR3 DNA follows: TGTGCCAGCAGGACTGAGCGGGAGGGCCTGTACGAGCAGTACTTC. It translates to CASRTEREGLYEQYF.

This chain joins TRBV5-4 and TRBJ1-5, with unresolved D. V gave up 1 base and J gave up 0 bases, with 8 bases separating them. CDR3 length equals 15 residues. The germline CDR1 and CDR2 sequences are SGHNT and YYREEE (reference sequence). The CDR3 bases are TGTGCCAGCAGCTTGACCGGATTTAGCAATCAGCCCCAGCATTTT. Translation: CASSLTGFSNQPQHF.

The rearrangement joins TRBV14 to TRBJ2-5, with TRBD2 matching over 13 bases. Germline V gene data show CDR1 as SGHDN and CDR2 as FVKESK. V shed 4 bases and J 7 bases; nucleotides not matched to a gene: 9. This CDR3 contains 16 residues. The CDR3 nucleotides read TGTGCCAGCAGCCGCGGACTAGCGGGAGTGCAGGCGACCCAGTACTTC. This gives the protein CASSRGLAGVQATQYF.

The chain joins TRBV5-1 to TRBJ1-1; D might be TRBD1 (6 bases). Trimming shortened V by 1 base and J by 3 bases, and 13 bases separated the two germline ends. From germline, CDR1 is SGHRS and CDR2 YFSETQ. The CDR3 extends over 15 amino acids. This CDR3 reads CASSLRAGDYTEAFF. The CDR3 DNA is TGCGCCAGCAGCTTGCGGGCAGGGGACTACACTGAAGCTTTCTTT.

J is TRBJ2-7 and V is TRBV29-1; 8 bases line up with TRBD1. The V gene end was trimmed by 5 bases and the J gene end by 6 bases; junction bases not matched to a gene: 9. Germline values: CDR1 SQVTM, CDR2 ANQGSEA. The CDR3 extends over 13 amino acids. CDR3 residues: CSVLEQGVFEQYF. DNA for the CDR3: TGCAGCGTTTTGGAACAGGGGGTATTCGAGCAGTACTTC.

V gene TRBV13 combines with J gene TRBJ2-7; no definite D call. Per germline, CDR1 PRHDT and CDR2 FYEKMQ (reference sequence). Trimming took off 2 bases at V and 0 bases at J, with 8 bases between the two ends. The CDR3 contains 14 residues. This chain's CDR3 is CASSLRVLSYEQYF. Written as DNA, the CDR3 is TGTGCCAGCAGCTTAAGGGTCCTCTCCTACGAGCAGTACTTC.

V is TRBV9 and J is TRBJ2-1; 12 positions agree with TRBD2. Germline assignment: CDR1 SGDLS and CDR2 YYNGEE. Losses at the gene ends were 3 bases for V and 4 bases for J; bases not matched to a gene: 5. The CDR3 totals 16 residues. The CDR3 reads CASSGSLAGGYNEQFF. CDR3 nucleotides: TGTGCCAGCAGCGGATCACTAGCGGGAGGTTACAATGAGCAGTTCTTC.

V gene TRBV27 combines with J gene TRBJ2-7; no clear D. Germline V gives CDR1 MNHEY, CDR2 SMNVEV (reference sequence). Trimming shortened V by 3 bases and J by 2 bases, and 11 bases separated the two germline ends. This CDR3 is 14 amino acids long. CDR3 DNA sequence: TGTGCCAGCAGTTTGTCTCTCAGACCCTACGAGCAGTACTTC. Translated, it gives CASSLSLRPYEQYF.

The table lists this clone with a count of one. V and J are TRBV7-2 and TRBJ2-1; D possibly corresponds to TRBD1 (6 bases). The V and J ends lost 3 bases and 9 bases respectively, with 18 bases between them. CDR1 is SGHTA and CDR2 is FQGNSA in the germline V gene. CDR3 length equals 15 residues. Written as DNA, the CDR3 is TGTGCCAGCAGCTTTAAGCTCACAGGGACGGGTGAGCAGTTCTTC. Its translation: CASSFKLTGTGEQFF.

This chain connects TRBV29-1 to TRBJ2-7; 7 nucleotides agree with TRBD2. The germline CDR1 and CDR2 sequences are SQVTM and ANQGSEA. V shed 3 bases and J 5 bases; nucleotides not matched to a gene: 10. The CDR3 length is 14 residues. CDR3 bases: TGCAGCGTTGATACCGGGACTAAAGTTCACGAGCAGTACTTC. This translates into CSVDTGTKVHEQYF.

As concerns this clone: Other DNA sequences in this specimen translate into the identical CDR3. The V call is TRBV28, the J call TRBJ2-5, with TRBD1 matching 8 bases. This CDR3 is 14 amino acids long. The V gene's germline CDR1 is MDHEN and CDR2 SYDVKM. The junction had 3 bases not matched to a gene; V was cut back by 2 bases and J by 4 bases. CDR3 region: CASSLQGAGETQYF. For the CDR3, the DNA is TGTGCCAGCAGTTTACAGGGGGCTGGAGAGACCCAGTACTTC.

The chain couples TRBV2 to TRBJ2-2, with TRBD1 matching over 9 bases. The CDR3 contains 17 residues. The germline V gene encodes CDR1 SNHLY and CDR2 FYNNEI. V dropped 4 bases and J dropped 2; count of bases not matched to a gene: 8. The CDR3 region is CASSVQGAGINTGELFF. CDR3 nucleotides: TGTGCCAGCAGTGTACAGGGGGCGGGAATAAACACCGGGGAGCTGTTTTTT.

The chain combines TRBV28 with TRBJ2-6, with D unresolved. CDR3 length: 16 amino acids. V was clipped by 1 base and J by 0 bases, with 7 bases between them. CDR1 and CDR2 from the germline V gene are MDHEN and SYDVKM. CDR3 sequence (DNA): TGTGCCAGCAGTTTATTTTTGGGCTCTGGGGCCAACGTCCTGACTTTC. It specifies CASSLFLGSGANVLTF.

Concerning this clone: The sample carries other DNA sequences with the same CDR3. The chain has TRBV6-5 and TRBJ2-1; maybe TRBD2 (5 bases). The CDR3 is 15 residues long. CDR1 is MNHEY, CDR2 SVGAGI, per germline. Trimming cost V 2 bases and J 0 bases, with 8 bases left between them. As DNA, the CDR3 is TGTGCCAGCAGTTACCTTGGGAGCTCCTACAATGAGCAGTTCTTC. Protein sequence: CASSYLGSSYNEQFF.

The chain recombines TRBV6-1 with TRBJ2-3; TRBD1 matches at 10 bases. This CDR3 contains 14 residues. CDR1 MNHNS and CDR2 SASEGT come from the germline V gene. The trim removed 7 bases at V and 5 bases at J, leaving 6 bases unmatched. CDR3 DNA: TGTGCCAGCATTCTGGGACAGGGGAAAGATACGCAGTATTTT. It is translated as CASILGQGKDTQYF.

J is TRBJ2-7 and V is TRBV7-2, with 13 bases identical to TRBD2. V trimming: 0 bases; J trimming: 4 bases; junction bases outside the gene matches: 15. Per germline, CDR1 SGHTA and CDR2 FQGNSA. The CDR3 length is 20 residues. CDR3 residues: CASSLAVLLAGGQNLYEQYF. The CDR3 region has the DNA TGTGCCAGCAGCTTAGCGGTTCTACTAGCGGGAGGGCAGAATCTTTACGAGCAGTACTTC.

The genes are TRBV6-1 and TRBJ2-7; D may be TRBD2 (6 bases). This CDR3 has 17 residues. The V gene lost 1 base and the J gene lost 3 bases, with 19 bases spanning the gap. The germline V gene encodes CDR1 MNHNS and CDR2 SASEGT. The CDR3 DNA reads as TGTGCCAGCAGTGAAGGGGTATCGGGGGTGGACCACTACGAGCAGTACTTC. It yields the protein CASSEGVSGVDHYEQYF.

In nucleotides, the CDR3 is TGTGCCTGGAGTGCAGGGTCAATCTACACCTTC. Translated: CAWSAGSIYTF. V usage is TRBV30 and J usage is TRBJ1-2; D is possibly TRBD1 (5 bases). This CDR3 has 11 amino acids. Deletions cut 1 base from V and 10 bases from J, with 10 bases between. From germline, CDR1 is GTSNPN and CDR2 SVGIG (reference sequence).

The CDR3 DNA reads TGTGCCAGCAGCAAACCGGCGAGGGGCCCACCCACAGATACGCAGTATTTT. Residues: CASSKPARGPPTDTQYF. This chain joins TRBV21-1 and TRBJ2-3. TRBV21-1 is reported as a pseudogene. The CDR3 runs 17 residues.